This entry lists 10 T cell receptor beta chains sequenced from one sample in a study of vaccination and CD4 T cells after COVID-19. These receptors' targets are unknown. Noted treatment: roughly nine-day PBMC culture with coronavirus spike peptide pools or control peptides (ViraFEST assay). An Oncomine TCR Beta short-read assay was used to sequence the DNA from cultured CD4+ T cells. TCRdb re-called the PCR reads through MiXCR, storing one row per CDR3 protein. The sample shows about 13,000 distinct CDR3 sequences, around 47% of them seen only once. Sequences were obtained from CD4+ T cells from blood, cultured in vitro. Receptors originate from a human donor who had recovered from COVID-19.

In its sample, this clonotype was seen a few times. This chain connects TRBV24-1 to TRBJ2-1, with TRBD1 matching 7 bases. The CDR3 covers 17 residues. The germline V gene has CDR1 KGHDR and CDR2 SFDVKD. The V and J ends lost 2 bases and 6 bases, in that order; junction bases with no gene match: 12. The chain's CDR3 is CATSDSGTVRIGNEQFF. The CDR3 region has the DNA TGTGCCACCAGTGATTCCGGGACAGTTCGTATCGGCAATGAGCAGTTCTTC.

This chain uses TRBV27 with TRBJ1-5; D is possibly TRBD1 (5 bases). The CDR3 sequence is 14 residues long. Germline V gives CDR1 MNHEY, CDR2 SMNVEV (reference sequence). V lost 3 bases to trimming and J lost 6 bases, with 12 bases between them. The CDR3 sequence is CASSLGGNGQPQHF. The CDR3, as DNA: TGTGCCAGCAGTTTGGGGGGAAACGGTCAGCCCCAGCATTTT.

The V gene is TRBV28, the J gene TRBJ1-5; 10 positions agree with TRBD1. The V segment lost 4 bases and the J segment 2 bases; nucleotides outside the gene matches: 2. This CDR3 has 15 amino acids. Germline CDR1 is MDHEN and CDR2 is SYDVKM. CDR3 bases: TGTGCCAGCAGTTCGGGGACAGGGGGCAATCAGCCCCAGCATTTT. Translating it yields CASSSGTGGNQPQHF.

V is TRBV4-2 and J is TRBJ2-3; 12 bases map to TRBD2. The CDR3 is made up of 16 amino acids. The trim removed 3 bases at V and 4 bases at J, leaving 5 bases unmatched. Germline CDR1 reads LGHNA; CDR2 reads YNFKEQ. CDR3 in DNA: TGTGCCAGCAGCCACGGGACTAGCGGGCAGTCAGATACGCAGTATTTT. Its protein is CASSHGTSGQSDTQYF.

The CDR3: CATSAQTDSSYNEQFF. DNA of the CDR3: TGTGCCACCAGTGCTCAGACGGATAGCTCCTACAATGAGCAGTTCTTC. The chain has TRBV24-1 and TRBJ2-1; D gene uncertain. The ends were cut back, 5 bases at V and 0 bases at J, with 13 bases in the middle. CDR3 length equals 16 residues. The germline V gene encodes CDR1 KGHDR and CDR2 SFDVKD.

The CDR3 nucleotides read TGTGCCAGCAGCTTTCGACTAGCGGGGCAAGAGACCCAGTACTTC. Translation: CASSFRLAGQETQYF. V is TRBV5-4 and J is TRBJ2-5, with 11 bases aligning to TRBD2. Per germline, CDR1 SGHNT and CDR2 YYREEE (reference sequence). After removal of 2 bases from V and 2 bases from J, the junction contained 2 bases not matched to a gene. This CDR3 is built from 15 residues. Full variable domain (outside the CDR3, taken from reference TRBV5-4 and TRBJ2-5): ETGVTQSPTHLIKTRGQQVTLRCSSQSGHNTVSWYQQALGQGPQFIFQYYREEENGRGNFPPRFSGLQFPNYSSELNVNALELDDSALYLCASSFRLAGQETQYFGPGTRLLVL.

This clonotype came up a few times. CDR3 protein: CSAPGGDTQYF. Here the CDR3 DNA reads TGCAGTGCGCCGGGGGGGGATACGCAGTATTTT. The rearrangement joins TRBV20-1 to TRBJ2-3; TRBD2 agrees at 8 bases. The J segment lost 6 bases and the V segment lost 6 bases, leaving 2 bases of the junction unmatched. The CDR3 sequence is 11 residues long. Per the germline V gene, CDR1 is DFQATT and CDR2 is SNEGSKA (reference sequence).

This clonotype showed up just a few times. This chain uses TRBV20-1 with TRBJ2-1; 7 bases map to TRBD2. This CDR3 contains 13 residues. The germline V gene has CDR1 DFQATT and CDR2 SNEGSKA (reference sequence). V lost 5 bases and J lost 8; bases outside the gene matches: 9. In DNA, the CDR3 is TGCAGTGCTGGACTAGAGAGGGACGATGAGCAGTTCTTC. Its protein is CSAGLERDDEQFF.

This sequence joins TRBV6-2 or TRBV6-3 and TRBJ2-3, with 10 bases identical to TRBD1. Trimming cost V 0 bases and J 5 bases; bases outside gene matches: 11. CDR3 length equals 18 residues. Germline loops: CDR1 MNHEY, CDR2 SVGEGT. The CDR3 DNA is TGTGCCAGCAGTTACTCCTCCGACAGGGGGCTCTTGGGAGATACGCAGTATTTT. It specifies CASSYSSDRGLLGDTQYF.

The count of this clonotype is one. This chain uses TRBV7-9 with TRBJ2-3; 15 positions match TRBD2. CDR3 length: 16 amino acids. Germline CDR1 is SEHNR and CDR2 is FQNEAQ (reference sequence). The trim removed 6 bases at V and 4 bases at J, leaving 5 bases unmatched. Written as DNA, the CDR3 is TGTGCCAGCAGTTCGGGACTAGCGGGAGGCGCAGATACGCAGTATTTT. It encodes CASSSGLAGGADTQYF. The entire variable domain, with the rest obtained from reference TRBV7-9 and TRBJ2-3, is as follows: DTGVSQNPRHKITKRGQNVTFRCDPISEHNRLYWYRQTLGQGPEFLTYFQNEAQLEKSRLLSDRFSAERPKGSFSTLEIQRTEQGDSAMYLCASSSGLAGGADTQYFGPGTRLTVL.